This T cell receptor beta chain was identified in a study of neurological immune-mediated disorders (dated by TCRdb to the late 2010s). General notes on the study: Among the roughly 34 multiple sclerosis patients, relapsing-remitting MS was present in around 31 and secondary progressive MS was present in 3. Using UMI-based sequencing, the study compared peripheral blood TCR-beta repertoires from patients with HTLV-I-associated myelopathy (HAM/TSP), patients with multiple sclerosis, and healthy controls. The approximately 110 TCR-beta libraries included longitudinal samples, technical triplicates and paired sorted CD4+ and CD8+ T-cell subsets alongside PBMC samples. The cohort comprised around 70 subjects: around 15 HAM/TSP patients, approximately 34 multiple sclerosis patients and 20 or so healthy controls.

cDNA synthesis used template-switch 5'RACE with a primer carrying a 10-nucleotide random unique molecular identifier tagging each TCR transcript. Each sequencing run produced over 190 million TCR-beta sequences covering 15-18 subjects. Total RNA was extracted with the RNeasy kit. The KAPA Real-time Library Amplification kit was used to amplify TCR-beta VDJ regions with primers targeting the TCR constant region and the 5'RACE anchor. Sample indexes and Illumina adaptors were added in a first PCR, after which library yield was increased in a second PCR. After Ampure bead purification, the TCR product of roughly 650 bp was size-selected on a 2% E-gel SizeSelection system. Library quality was checked on a Bioanalyzer, concentration was measured with Qubit, and libraries were quantified with the Kapa Library Quantification kit before pooling. An Illumina HiSeq 2500 sequenced the libraries paired-end 2 x 150 bp. To increase sequence diversity, about 23-30% phiX was spiked into each library pool. The original methods were these. The UMI-based MiGEC pipeline processed quality-filtered reads and removed over 75% of raw TCR sequences during error correction. VDJ genes were aligned to IMGT germline references, and each clonotype was defined by a unique CDR3 amino acid sequence together with V-J genes. Clonal expansion, Shannon diversity, and CDR3 relatedness (CalcPairwiseDistances, ClusterSamples) were evaluated with VDJtools, and phylogenetic trees were built with CLCbio workbench. Expanded clones were defined as having at least 8 unique UMIs, based on coefficient-of-variation modelling across technical triplicates. TCRdb reworked the public reads: Q25 trimming with fastp, MiXCR clone assembly, productive beta chains retained. Records with the same CDR3 protein are collapsed into one entry carrying the most frequent genes and DNA. TCRdb, not the original authors, processed these V and J calls. Here the sample has about 48,000 distinct CDR3 sequences; around 2% occur a single time. The ten largest make up around 2.1% of the sample.

For unsorted PBMC libraries, 2 million PBMCs were used after storage in RNAlater at -80 degrees C until RNA extraction. Multiple sclerosis patients were enrolled in a US clinical protocol under which disease progression was evaluated by magnetic resonance imaging. PBMCs were separated from peripheral blood using Ficoll-Hypaque density gradient centrifugation and then cryopreserved in liquid nitrogen. Results the study describes overall, beyond this receptor: No identical CDR3 amino acid sequences were shared among expanded clones across subjects, suggesting private TCR-beta repertoires in all groups. In phylogenetic analysis, the repertoires of 18 of 34 MS patients grouped into a cluster of related CDR3 sequences, which suggests a possible signature at the repertoire level. The MS cluster showed no association with clinical or MRI features, and the authors stated that larger cohorts are needed. TCR clonal expansion was highest in HAM/TSP patients and lowest in MS patients, with MS patients falling below even healthy controls.

The CDR3, cysteine through phenylalanine, is 14 amino acids long. The retained sequence is limited to the CDR3, 42 bases, with the frame set at the first base. CDR1 and CDR2 are read off the germline V gene as SGHRS and YFSETQ. Trimming removed 4 bases from V and 0 bases from J, leaving 10 bases between the germline ends. The sample holds many counts of this clonotype. Its antigen specificity is not known. No base quality information exists; no much larger clone differs at one position. The sequence joins TRBV5-1 to TRBJ1-1; a weak D assignment points to TRBD1 (6 bases agree). The sequence was collected from a woman in her thirties or forties with multiple sclerosis. The sequenced sample was PBMCs. The DNA sequence is as follows: TGCGCCAGCAGCCTGGACAGAGTGAACACTGAAGCTTTCTTT. It codes for CASSLDRVNTEAFF. The variable domain in full, with residues beyond the CDR3 obtained from the reference TRBV5-1 and TRBJ1-1 genes, is KAGVTQTPRYLIKTRGQQVTLSCSPISGHRSVSWYQQTPGQGLQFLFEYFSETQRNKGNFPGRFSGRQFSNSRSEMNVSTLELGDSALYLCASSLDRVNTEAFFGQGTRLTVV.